The next 14 T cell receptor beta chains were all read from a single sample in a study of shared clonotypes between healthy human individuals. Some clones are missing from TCRdb's copy, which holds only in-frame ones; the method was immunoSEQ multiplex PCR. Here the sample spans over 100,000 clones, about 70% being singletons. The sample consisted of memory CD8+ T cells sorted from blood. Subset meaning: CD45RO+ cells pooled with CCR7-negative TemRA cells. Receptors originate from a young woman in good health.

This clone came up many times. The J gene is TRBJ2-3, the V gene TRBV25-1; 12 bases are a match to TRBD2. CDR1 and CDR2 from the germline V gene are MGHDK and SYGVNS. This CDR3 comprises 12 residues. The CDR3 sequence is CGTSGTTDTQYF. The CDR3 DNA is TGTGGGACTAGCGGGACCACAGATACGCAGTATTTT.

J is TRBJ2-7 and V is TRBV4-1; 11 bases agree with TRBD2. With 4 bases clipped from V and 8 bases from J, the junction kept 7 bases outside the gene matches. CDR1 is MGHRA and CDR2 is YSYEKL in the germline V gene. The CDR3 consists of 14 residues. The CDR3 here is CASSLTTSGTKQYF. DNA for the CDR3: TGCGCCAGCAGCCTTACGACTAGCGGGACAAAGCAGTACTTC.

The chain joins TRBV25-1 to TRBJ2-7; D call uncertain. CDR1 is MGHDK, CDR2 SYGVNS, per germline. V lost 2 bases, J lost 3 bases, and 8 bases lay in between. There are 13 residues in the CDR3. The CDR3 here is CASSEQANYEQYF. Written as DNA, the CDR3 is TGTGCCAGCAGTGAACAGGCGAACTACGAGCAGTACTTC.

This clone was observed many times. The chain joins TRBV13 to TRBJ2-5; D is perhaps TRBD2 (6 bases). The J call is uncertain, as TRBJ2-7 better fits the DNA end. This CDR3 has 15 residues. The germline V gene encodes CDR1 PRHDT and CDR2 FYEKMQ (reference sequence). The CDR3 region is CASSLEGGGTYEQYF. The CDR3 DNA sequence: TGTGCCAGCAGCTTAGAAGGCGGAGGGACCTACGAGCAGTACTTC.

The V call is TRBV18, the J call TRBJ1-1; possible D gene TRBD1, 6 bases. Deletions cut 3 bases from V and 0 bases from J, with 11 bases between. CDR1 and CDR2 (germline): KGHSH, LQKENI. The CDR3 covers 15 residues. CDR3 DNA: TGTGCCAGCTCACCGAGGACAGTACTGAACACTGAAGCTTTCTTT. It encodes CASSPRTVLNTEAFF.

The rearrangement uses TRBV5-1 and TRBJ2-1; 9 bases are a match to TRBD1. Germline CDR1 SGHRS, CDR2 YFSETQ. Trimming cost V 4 bases and J 1 base; bases outside gene matches: 15. The CDR3 length is 19 residues. CDR3 region: CASSTLRRTGAASYNEQFF. CDR3 DNA: TGCGCCAGCAGCACGCTCCGCCGGACAGGGGCGGCGTCCTACAATGAGCAGTTCTTC.

The chain recombines TRBV5-6 with TRBJ2-5; D perhaps matches TRBD1 (5 bases). Near its end, the DNA agrees better with TRBJ2-7, so the J call may be wrong. There are 15 residues in the CDR3. Germline V lookup: CDR1 SGHDT, CDR2 YYEEEE. The CDR3: CASSLEGHAFYEQYF. The CDR3, as DNA: TGTGCCAGCAGCTTGGAGGGGCACGCGTTCTACGAGCAGTACTTC.

V gene TRBV14 combines with J gene TRBJ2-2; D possibly corresponds to TRBD1 (6 bases). The germline CDR1 and CDR2 sequences are SGHDN and FVKESK. V was trimmed by 0 bases and J by 3 bases, leaving 14 bases between them. The CDR3 is 17 amino acids. The CDR3 DNA reads as TGTGCCAGCAGCCAAGATTACAGGGCTTTTTACACCGGGGAGCTGTTTTTT. Translation: CASSQDYRAFYTGELFF.

The J gene is TRBJ2-2, the V gene TRBV9; D unclear. This CDR3 comprises 13 residues. The V and J ends lost 4 bases and 2 bases respectively, with 6 bases between them. Germline CDR1 and CDR2: SGDLS and YYNGEE. CDR3 region: CASSPANTGELFF. The DNA for the CDR3 is TGTGCCAGCAGCCCCGCTAACACCGGGGAGCTGTTTTTT.

This chain connects TRBV4-1 to TRBJ2-1; TRBD2 aligns across 7 bases. Per the germline V gene, CDR1 is MGHRA and CDR2 is YSYEKL. This CDR3 has 17 amino acids. J lost 7 bases, V lost 0 bases, and 12 bases had no gene match. The CDR3 spells CASSQDSRAGRLNEQFF. In DNA, the CDR3 is TGCGCCAGCAGCCAAGATTCGAGAGCGGGACGGCTGAATGAGCAGTTCTTC.

This rearrangement joins TRBV4-1 to TRBJ2-2; TRBD2 aligns across 11 bases. The CDR3 contains 20 residues. V lost 3 bases, J lost 7 bases, and 19 bases stayed unmatched. Per the germline V gene, CDR1 is MGHRA and CDR2 is YSYEKL. In DNA, the CDR3 is TGCGCCAGCAGCCACCCCACCAAACCCCTAGCGGGAGGATTTGTCGGGGAGCTGTTTTTT. This translates into CASSHPTKPLAGGFVGELFF.

This chain connects TRBV27 to TRBJ2-7; 12 bases agree with TRBD2. The CDR3 extends over 16 amino acids. Per the germline V gene, CDR1 is MNHEY and CDR2 is SMNVEV (reference sequence). V lost 5 bases to trimming and J lost 5 bases; unmatched junction nucleotides: 10. The CDR3 DNA follows: TGTGCCAGCAGTCCTGCGACTAGCGGGAGTTTCAACGAGCAGTACTTC. The encoded protein is CASSPATSGSFNEQYF.

The CDR3, as DNA: TGCGCCAGCAGCTTGAATGGGGGCTCCTACGAGCAGTACTTC. Amino acid sequence: CASSLNGGSYEQYF. The chain has TRBV5-1 and TRBJ2-7; D may be TRBD1 or TRBD2 (5 bases each). CDR1 and CDR2 (germline): SGHRS, YFSETQ. The CDR3 contains 14 residues. The ends were cut back, 1 base at V and 0 bases at J, with 8 bases in the middle.

The chain joins TRBV7-6 to TRBJ2-5; D is undetermined. This CDR3 is 11 amino acids long. Germline lookup yields CDR1 SGHVS and CDR2 FNYEAQ. Trimming shortened V by 3 bases and J by 5 bases, and 4 bases separated the two germline ends. As DNA, the CDR3 is TGTGCCAGCAGCTTCACGGAGACCCAGTACTTC. The encoded protein is CASSFTETQYF.